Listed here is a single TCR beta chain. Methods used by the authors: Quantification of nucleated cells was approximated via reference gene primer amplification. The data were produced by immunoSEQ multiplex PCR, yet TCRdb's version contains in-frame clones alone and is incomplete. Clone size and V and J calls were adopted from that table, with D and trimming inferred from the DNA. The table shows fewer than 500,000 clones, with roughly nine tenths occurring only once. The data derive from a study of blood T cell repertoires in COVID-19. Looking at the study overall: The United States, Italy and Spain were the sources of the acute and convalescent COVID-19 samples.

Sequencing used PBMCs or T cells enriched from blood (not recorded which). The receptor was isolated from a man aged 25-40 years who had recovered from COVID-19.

The CDR3 region is CASSFAPHTTAGHYGYTF. The CDR3 DNA is TGTGCCAGCAGCTTTGCCCCTCACACGACAGCGGGGCACTATGGCTACACCTTC. The chain combines TRBV7-6 with TRBJ1-2, with D possibly matching TRBD1 (5 bases). CDR3 length: 18 amino acids. With 3 bases removed from V and 3 bases from J, the gap between germline ends came to 23 bases. Germline V CDR1 and CDR2: SGHVS, FNYEAQ. The full variable domain, with the rest looked up from reference TRBV7-6 and TRBJ1-2, is GAGVSQSPRYKVTKRGQDVALRCDPISGHVSLYWYRQALGQGPEFLTYFNYEAQQDKSGLPNDRFSAERPEGSISTLTIQRTEQRDSAMYRCASSFAPHTTAGHYGYTFGSGTRLTVV.